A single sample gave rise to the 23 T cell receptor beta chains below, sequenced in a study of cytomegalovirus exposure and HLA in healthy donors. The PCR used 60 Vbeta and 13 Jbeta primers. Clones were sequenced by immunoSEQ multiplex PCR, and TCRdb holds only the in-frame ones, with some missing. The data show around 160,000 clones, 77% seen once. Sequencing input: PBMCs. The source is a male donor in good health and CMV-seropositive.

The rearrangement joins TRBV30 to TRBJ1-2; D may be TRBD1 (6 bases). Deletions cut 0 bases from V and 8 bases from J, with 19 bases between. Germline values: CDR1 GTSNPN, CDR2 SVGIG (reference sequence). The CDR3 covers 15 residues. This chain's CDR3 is CAWSVQSTGSGGYTF. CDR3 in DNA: TGTGCCTGGAGTGTCCAATCTACAGGGTCGGGAGGCTACACCTTC.

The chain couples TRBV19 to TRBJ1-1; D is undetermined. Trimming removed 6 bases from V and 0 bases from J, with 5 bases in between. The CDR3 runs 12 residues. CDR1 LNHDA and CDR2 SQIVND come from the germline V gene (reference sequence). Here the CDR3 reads CASREVNTEAFF. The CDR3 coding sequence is TGTGCCAGTAGGGAGGTGAACACTGAAGCTTTCTTT.

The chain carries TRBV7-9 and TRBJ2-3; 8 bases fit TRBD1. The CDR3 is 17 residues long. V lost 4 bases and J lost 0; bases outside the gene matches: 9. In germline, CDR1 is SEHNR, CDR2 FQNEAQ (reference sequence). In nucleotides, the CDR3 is TGTGCCAGCAGCTACCCCCCGACAGGGGACAGCACAGATACGCAGTATTTT. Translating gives CASSYPPTGDSTDTQYF.

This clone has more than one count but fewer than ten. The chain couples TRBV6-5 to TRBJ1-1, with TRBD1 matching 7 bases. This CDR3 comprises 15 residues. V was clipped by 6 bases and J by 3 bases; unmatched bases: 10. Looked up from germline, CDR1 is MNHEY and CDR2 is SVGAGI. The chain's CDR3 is CASSLTGTVDTEAFF. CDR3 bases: TGTGCCAGCAGCCTCACCGGGACAGTAGACACTGAAGCTTTCTTT.

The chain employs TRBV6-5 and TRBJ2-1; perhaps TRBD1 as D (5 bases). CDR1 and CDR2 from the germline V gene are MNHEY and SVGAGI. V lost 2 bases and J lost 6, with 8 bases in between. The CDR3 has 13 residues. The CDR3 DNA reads TGTGCCAGCAGTTACGGACAAGGCAATGAGCAGTTCTTC. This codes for CASSYGQGNEQFF.

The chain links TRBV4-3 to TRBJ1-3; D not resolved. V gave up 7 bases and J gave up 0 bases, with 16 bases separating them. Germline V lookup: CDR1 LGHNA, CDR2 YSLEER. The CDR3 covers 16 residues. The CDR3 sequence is CASKQSEQFSGNTIYF. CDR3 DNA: TGCGCCAGCAAGCAGTCGGAACAGTTCTCTGGAAACACCATATATTTT.

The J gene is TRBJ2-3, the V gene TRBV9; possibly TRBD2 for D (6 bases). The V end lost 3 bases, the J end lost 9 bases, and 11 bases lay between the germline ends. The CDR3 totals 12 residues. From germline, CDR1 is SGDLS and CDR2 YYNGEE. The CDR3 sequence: CASSGGENTQYF. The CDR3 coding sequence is TGTGCCAGCAGCGGGGGGGAAAACACGCAGTATTTT.

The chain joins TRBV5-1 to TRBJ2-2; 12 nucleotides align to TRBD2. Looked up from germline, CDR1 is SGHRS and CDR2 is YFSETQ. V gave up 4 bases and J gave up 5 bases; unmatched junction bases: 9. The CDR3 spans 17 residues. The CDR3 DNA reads TGCGCCAGCAGCAGTGGCGGACTAGCGGGGACTACCGGGGAGCTGTTTTTT. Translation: CASSSGGLAGTTGELFF.

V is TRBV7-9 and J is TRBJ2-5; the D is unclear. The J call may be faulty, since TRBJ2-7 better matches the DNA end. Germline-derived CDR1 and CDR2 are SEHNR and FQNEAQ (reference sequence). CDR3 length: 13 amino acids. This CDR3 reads CASSLQHDYEQYF. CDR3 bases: TGTGCCAGCAGCTTACAGCACGACTACGAGCAGTACTTC.

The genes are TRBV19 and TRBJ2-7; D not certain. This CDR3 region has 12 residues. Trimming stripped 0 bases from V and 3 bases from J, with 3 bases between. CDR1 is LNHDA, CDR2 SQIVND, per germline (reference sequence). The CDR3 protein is CASSIDNYEQYF. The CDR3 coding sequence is TGTGCCAGTAGTATAGACAACTACGAGCAGTACTTC.

CDR3 nucleotide sequence: TGTGCCAGTAGATTGGGACAGGGTTCTGTCTTGGCCCAGCATTTT. It specifies CASRLGQGSVLAQHF. The chain uses TRBV19 and TRBJ1-5; 9 bases are shared with TRBD1. CDR1 LNHDA and CDR2 SQIVND come from the germline V gene (reference sequence). This CDR3 spans 15 amino acids. After removal of 6 bases from V and 11 bases from J, the junction contained 14 bases not matched to a gene.

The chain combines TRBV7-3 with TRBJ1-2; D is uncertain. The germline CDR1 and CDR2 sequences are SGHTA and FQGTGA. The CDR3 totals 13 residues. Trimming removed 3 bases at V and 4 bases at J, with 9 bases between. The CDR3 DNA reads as TGTGCCAGCAGCTTGGGCGTAACCTATGGCTACACCTTC. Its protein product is CASSLGVTYGYTF.

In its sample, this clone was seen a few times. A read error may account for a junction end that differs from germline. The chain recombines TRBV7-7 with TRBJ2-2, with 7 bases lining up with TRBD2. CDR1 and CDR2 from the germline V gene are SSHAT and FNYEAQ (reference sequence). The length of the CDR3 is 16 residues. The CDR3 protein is CASSRRAGVNTGELFF. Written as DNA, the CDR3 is TGTGCTAGCAGCCGTCGGGCGGGGGTAAACACCGGGGAGCTGTTTTTT.

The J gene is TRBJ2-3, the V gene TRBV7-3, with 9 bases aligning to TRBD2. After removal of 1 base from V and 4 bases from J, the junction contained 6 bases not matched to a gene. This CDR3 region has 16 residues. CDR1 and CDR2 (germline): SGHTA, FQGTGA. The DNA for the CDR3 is TGTGCCAGCAGCTTAATGGCGGGGGGGTACGCAGATACGCAGTATTTT. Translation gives CASSLMAGGYADTQYF.

The CDR3 bases are TGTGCCAGCAGCTCCGGGACAGGGACCGAGCAGTACTTC. Encoded protein: CASSSGTGTEQYF. The chain has TRBV6-1 and TRBJ2-5; 9 positions match TRBD1. Near its end, the DNA agrees better with TRBJ2-7, so the J call may be wrong. The CDR3 runs 13 residues. The germline gives CDR1 MNHNS, CDR2 SASEGT.

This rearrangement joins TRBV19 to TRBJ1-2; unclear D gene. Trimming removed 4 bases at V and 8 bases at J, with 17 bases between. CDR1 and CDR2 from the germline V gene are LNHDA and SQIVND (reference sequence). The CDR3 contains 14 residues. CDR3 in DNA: TGTGCCAGTAGTAACAGCCGCGACACTGGAGGCTACACCTTC. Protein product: CASSNSRDTGGYTF.

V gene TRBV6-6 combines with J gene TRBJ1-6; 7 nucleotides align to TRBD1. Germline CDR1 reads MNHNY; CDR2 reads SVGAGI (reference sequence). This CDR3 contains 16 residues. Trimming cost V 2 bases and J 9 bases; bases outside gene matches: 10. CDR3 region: CASSYATGPEGSPLHF. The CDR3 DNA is TGTGCCAGCAGTTACGCGACAGGGCCGGAGGGTTCACCCCTCCACTTT.

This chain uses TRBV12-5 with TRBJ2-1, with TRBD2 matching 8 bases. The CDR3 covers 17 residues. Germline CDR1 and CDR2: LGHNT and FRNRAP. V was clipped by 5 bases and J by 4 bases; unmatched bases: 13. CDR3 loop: CASGTPSLRGAYNEQFF. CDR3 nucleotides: TGTGCTAGTGGTACACCCTCCTTGCGGGGGGCTTACAATGAGCAGTTCTTC.

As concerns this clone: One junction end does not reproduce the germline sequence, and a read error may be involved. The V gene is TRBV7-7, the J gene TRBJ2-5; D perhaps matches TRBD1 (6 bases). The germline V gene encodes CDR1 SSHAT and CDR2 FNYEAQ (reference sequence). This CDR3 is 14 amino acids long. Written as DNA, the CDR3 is TGTGCTAGCAGCTTTGGGGGCCACCAAGAGACCCAGTACTTC. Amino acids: CASSFGGHQETQYF.

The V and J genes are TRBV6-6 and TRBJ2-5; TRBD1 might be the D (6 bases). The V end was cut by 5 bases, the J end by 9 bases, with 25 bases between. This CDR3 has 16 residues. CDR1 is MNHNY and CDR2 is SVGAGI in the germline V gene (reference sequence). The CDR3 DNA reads TGTGCCAGCAGTCCAACTTACCGGGACACAGGCTTGGCCCAGTACTTC. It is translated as CASSPTYRDTGLAQYF.

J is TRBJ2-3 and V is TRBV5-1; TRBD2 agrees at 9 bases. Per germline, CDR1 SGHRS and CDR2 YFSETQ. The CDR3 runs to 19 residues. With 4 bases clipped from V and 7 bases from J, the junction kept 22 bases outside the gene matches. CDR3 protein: CASSLQEGLAGDWRNTQYF. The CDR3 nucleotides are TGCGCCAGCAGCCTACAGGAAGGATTAGCGGGGGACTGGAGAAATACGCAGTATTTT.

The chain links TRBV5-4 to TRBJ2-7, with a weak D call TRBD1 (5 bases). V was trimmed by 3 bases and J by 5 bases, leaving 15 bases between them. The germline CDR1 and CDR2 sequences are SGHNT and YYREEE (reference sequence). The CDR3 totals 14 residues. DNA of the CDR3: TGTGCCAGCAGCTCCGAAACAGGTGACGACGAGCAGTACTTC. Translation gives CASSSETGDDEQYF.

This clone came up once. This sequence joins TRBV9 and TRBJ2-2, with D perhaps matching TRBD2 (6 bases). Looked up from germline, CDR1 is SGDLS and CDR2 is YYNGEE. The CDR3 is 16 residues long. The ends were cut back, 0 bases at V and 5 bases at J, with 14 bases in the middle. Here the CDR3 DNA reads TGTGCCAGCAGCGTAGATGAGACTAGTTGGACCGGGGAGCTGTTTTTT. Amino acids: CASSVDETSWTGELFF.